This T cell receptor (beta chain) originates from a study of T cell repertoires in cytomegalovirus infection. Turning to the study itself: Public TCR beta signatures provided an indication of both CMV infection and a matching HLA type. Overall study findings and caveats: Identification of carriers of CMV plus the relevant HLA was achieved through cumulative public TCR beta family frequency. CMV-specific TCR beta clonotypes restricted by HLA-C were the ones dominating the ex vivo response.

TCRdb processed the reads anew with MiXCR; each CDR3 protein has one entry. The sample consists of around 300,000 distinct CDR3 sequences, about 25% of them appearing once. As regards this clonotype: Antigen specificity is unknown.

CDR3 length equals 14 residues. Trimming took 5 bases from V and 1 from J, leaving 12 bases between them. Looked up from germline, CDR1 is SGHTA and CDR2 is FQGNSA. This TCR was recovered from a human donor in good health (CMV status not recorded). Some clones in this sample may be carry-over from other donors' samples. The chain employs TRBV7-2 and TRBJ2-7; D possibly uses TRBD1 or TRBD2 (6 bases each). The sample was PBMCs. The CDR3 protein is CASSERRGSYEQYV. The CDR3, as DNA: TGTGCCAGCAGCGAACGGAGGGGGTCCTACGAGCAGTACGTC.